Following are 8 T cell receptor beta chains from one sample sequenced in a study of CXCR3-negative and CXCR3-positive naive CD8 T cells. Study observations and caveats: TRB CDR3s were more hydrophobic in CXCR3-positive than in CXCR3-negative naive cells.

Antigens for these TCRs are unknown. The method, 5' RACE with UMI labels, was used to prepare the TRB cDNA libraries. With the 5' RACE reads reprocessed, TCRdb shows one record per CDR3 protein and no DNA. Its table lists fewer than 65,000 distinct CDR3 sequences. The sample comprised naive CXCR3+ CD8+ T cells from blood. Stated subset: CD45RO-CCR7+CD27+CD95- naive CD8+ T cells expressing CXCR3 (TNR3+). These receptors came from a human donor in good health. Some clones in this sample may be carry-over from other donors' samples.

The genes are TRBV29-1 and TRBJ2-3. This CDR3 comprises 15 residues. Germline V gene data show CDR1 as SQVTM and CDR2 as ANQGSEA. The chain's CDR3 is CSVGVGGPTTDTQYF.

V is TRBV24-1 and J is TRBJ2-7; TCRdb proposes TRBD1, but this gene call is untestable without DNA. The germline V gene encodes CDR1 KGHDR and CDR2 SFDVKD. The CDR3 covers 15 residues. CDR3 protein: CATSTGTGGSYEQYF.

The chain combines TRBV29-1 with TRBJ2-5; TCRdb designates TRBD1, a call that cannot be tested without DNA. The CDR3 runs 14 residues. The V gene's germline CDR1 is SQVTM and CDR2 ANQGSEA. The CDR3 is CSGAGGASLETQYF. Drawing the rest from reference TRBV29-1 and TRBJ2-5, the complete variable domain is SAVISQKPSRDICQRGTSLTIQCQVDSQVTMMFWYRQQPGQSLTLIATANQGSEATYESGFVIDKFPISRPNLTFSTLTVSNMSPEDSSIYLCSGAGGASLETQYFGPGTRLLVL.

The gene calls are TRBV2 and TRBJ1-4. The length of the CDR3 is 16 residues. CDR1 SNHLY and CDR2 FYNNEI come from the germline V gene. The CDR3: CASSEGKGTTNEKLFF.

This rearrangement joins TRBV10-3 to TRBJ2-3; TCRdb lists TRBD2, though no DNA is available to test this call. The CDR3 runs to 15 residues. Germline V gene lookup returns CDR1 ENHRY and CDR2 SYGVKD. The CDR3 here is CATRDPTSSTDTQYF.

V is TRBV7-9 and J is TRBJ1-3. Germline CDR1 is SEHNR and CDR2 is FQNEAQ (reference sequence). CDR3 length: 16 residues. The CDR3 protein is CASSPRGDYSGNTIYF.

The gene calls are TRBV7-9 and TRBJ2-6; TCRdb's D call, TRBD1, is unchecked because there is no DNA. The CDR3 has 17 amino acids. The germline V gene encodes CDR1 SEHNR and CDR2 FQNEAQ (reference sequence). CDR3 amino acids: CASSSDRTNSGANVLTF.

The chain carries TRBV29-1 and TRBJ2-3; TCRdb names TRBD1, which stays unverified in the absence of DNA. CDR3 length: 16 residues. The germline V gene has CDR1 SQVTM and CDR2 ANQGSEA. The CDR3 sequence is CSVEDLHRDSTDTQYF.